This T cell receptor (beta chain) is from a study of patients and donors after allogeneic stem cell transplantation. With 4 bases clipped from V and 2 bases from J, the junction kept 8 bases outside the gene matches. In germline, CDR1 is SGHRS, CDR2 YFSETQ. CDR3 length: 18 residues. TCRdb redid the calling of the RT-PCR reads with MiXCR, one entry per CDR3 protein. This sample has around 70,000 distinct CDR3 sequences, with approximately 26% found just once. The sample was blood, either unsorted or a sorted T cell fraction (not recorded which). The rearrangement uses TRBV5-1 and TRBJ2-3; 15 bases match TRBD2. This sequence originates from a human donor who was either an allogeneic HSCT recipient or a stem cell or donor lymphocyte infusion donor (not recorded which). It is not recorded whose cells these are; they may come from a transplant donor. The CDR3 bases are TGCGCCAGCAGCGGAGGACTAGCGGGGGGGCGACACACAGATACGCAGTATTTT. Translating it yields CASSGGLAGGRHTDTQYF.